This passage covers 4 T cell receptor beta chains from one sample sequenced in a study of OX40 agonist ivuxolimab in advanced cancers. Profiled with immunoSEQ multiplex PCR; TCRdb holds only in-frame clones, not every one. The data hold roughly 6,300 clones, with around four fifths observed a single time. The material was CD4+ or CD8+ T cells sorted from blood, obtained in a trial of the OX40 agonist ivuxolimab. These receptors all stem from an adult with an advanced solid tumor such as melanoma, head and neck, liver or kidney cancer.

The chain links TRBV5-1 to TRBJ2-7, with 7 bases aligning to TRBD1. From germline, CDR1 is SGHRS and CDR2 YFSETQ. V was pared by 0 bases and J by 4 bases, with 7 bases of the junction left unmatched. The CDR3 sequence is 15 residues long. Here the CDR3 reads CASSLALGGGYEQYF. CDR3 coding DNA: TGCGCCAGCAGCTTGGCCTTAGGGGGCGGGTACGAGCAGTACTTC.

CDR3 DNA: TGCGCCAGCAGCCAAGATTCCGACAGCGGCTACGAGCAGTACTTC. It yields the protein CASSQDSDSGYEQYF. V is TRBV4-1 and J is TRBJ2-7, with D perhaps given as TRBD1 or TRBD2 (5 bases each). CDR3 size: 15 residues. The V and J ends lost 0 bases and 3 bases respectively, with 12 bases between them. Germline-derived CDR1 and CDR2 are MGHRA and YSYEKL.

The gene calls are TRBV4-3 and TRBJ2-3, with D unclear. Trimming removed 3 bases at V and 0 bases at J, with 16 bases between. Germline lookup yields CDR1 LGHNA and CDR2 YSLEER. This CDR3 is built from 17 residues. The CDR3 nucleotides are TGCGCCAGCAGCCACGAAGGACCACCCCTCAGCACAGATACGCAGTATTTT. Its protein product is CASSHEGPPLSTDTQYF.

This rearrangement joins TRBV27 to TRBJ2-1; D not resolved. V dropped 5 bases and J dropped 9 bases, with 14 bases sitting between them. The CDR3 is made up of 13 amino acids. From germline, CDR1 is MNHEY and CDR2 SMNVEV (reference sequence). The CDR3 DNA reads as TGTGCCAGCAGTCCCGGACCAGCAGGTGAGCAGTTCTTC. It translates to CASSPGPAGEQFF.